A single sample is the source of the 7 T cell receptor beta chains below, sequenced in a study of identifying expanded T cells in peripheral blood. Clones were read by immunoSEQ multiplex PCR, and TCRdb kept only the in-frame ones, dropping some. The sample gives over 100,000 clones, about 91% of which show up once; roughly an eighth is in the top ten. Sequencing used blood. The receptors come from a person aged 18 to 75 in good health.

This chain connects TRBV2 to TRBJ2-7; possibly TRBD2 for D (7 bases). There are 18 residues in the CDR3. V was clipped by 4 bases and J by 3 bases, with 25 bases between them. Germline CDR1 is SNHLY and CDR2 is FYNNEI. CDR3 residues: CASSGDFMAGALSYEQYF. CDR3 DNA: TGTGCCAGCAGTGGGGACTTCATGGCGGGGGCCCTCAGCTACGAGCAGTACTTC.

This chain connects TRBV5-1 to TRBJ1-2, with D unresolved. CDR1 is SGHRS and CDR2 is YFSETQ in the germline V gene. The germline V and J ends were trimmed by 0 bases and 4 bases, with 7 bases remaining between them. There are 13 residues in the CDR3. The CDR3, as DNA: TGCGCCAGCAGCTTGGACGGCGTCTATGGCTACACCTTC. Its translation: CASSLDGVYGYTF.

This chain connects TRBV7-9 to TRBJ1-4; D gene unclear. V gave up 5 bases and J gave up 6 bases, with 16 bases separating them. The CDR3 runs 15 residues. Germline V lookup: CDR1 SEHNR, CDR2 FQNEAQ (reference sequence). CDR3: CASSHPRALHEKLFF. CDR3 nucleotide sequence: TGTGCCAGCAGCCACCCGCGGGCTTTACATGAAAAACTGTTTTTT.

The chain uses TRBV10-3 and TRBJ2-5; D uncertain. CDR3 size: 13 residues. The germline gives CDR1 ENHRY, CDR2 SYGVKD. V was shortened by 3 bases and J by 3 bases, with 8 bases between the two germline ends. CDR3 coding DNA: TGTGCCATCAGTGATGTTCGGGAAGAGACCCAGTACTTC. Translating gives CAISDVREETQYF.

The rearrangement joins TRBV20-1 to TRBJ2-3, with 7 bases that match TRBD1. Germline CDR1 DFQATT, CDR2 SNEGSKA (reference sequence). V lost 4 bases and J lost 6; bases outside the gene matches: 1. CDR3 length equals 11 residues. CDR3 in DNA: TGCAGTGCTAACAGGGGTGATACGCAGTATTTT. It encodes CSANRGDTQYF.

The V gene is TRBV27, the J gene TRBJ2-7; D ambiguous. CDR1 MNHEY and CDR2 SMNVEV come from the germline V gene (reference sequence). V was pared by 5 bases and J by 3 bases, with 11 bases between. This CDR3 is built from 13 residues. The CDR3: CASSPSGGYEQYF. For the CDR3, the DNA is TGTGCCAGCAGTCCTTCCGGTGGCTACGAGCAGTACTTC.

DNA of the CDR3: TGTGCCAGCAGTGAAAGGTTAAATTACAATGAGCAGTTCTTC. It translates to CASSERLNYNEQFF. This chain connects TRBV2 to TRBJ2-1; D is unresolved. The CDR3 is made up of 14 amino acids. Germline assignment: CDR1 SNHLY and CDR2 FYNNEI. V shed 2 bases and J shed 4 bases, with 9 bases lying between them.